The present T cell receptor beta chain was sequenced within a study of blood T cell repertoires in COVID-19. Study-level background: Sites across the United States, Italy and Spain contributed samples from acute and convalescent COVID-19. Nucleic acid was either cDNA or gDNA, and it came from T cells, B-cell-depleted T cells, or PBMCs.

Germline CDR1 is LNHDA and CDR2 is SQIVND (reference sequence). V lost 3 bases and J 2 bases, leaving 11 bases between the germline ends. This CDR3 has 15 amino acids. As handled by the study authors: Scientists estimated how many nucleated cells there were by amplifying reference gene primers. Profiling relied on immunoSEQ multiplex PCR, and the TCRdb table lists in-frame clones only, not all of them. The V and J calls and clone size were taken over from that table, and D and trimming were inferred from the DNA. In the table there are about 150,000 clones, about nine tenths of which are singletons. Only one count was recorded for this clone.

The TCR originated in a human donor in a cohort sampled during active COVID-19. The rearrangement uses TRBV19 and TRBJ1-5; D gene uncertain. Input material: peripheral blood. CDR3 DNA sequence: TGTGCCAGTAGTATTCTTCCAGAGGGCAATCAGCCCCAGCATTTT. Amino acid sequence: CASSILPEGNQPQHF. Combining the CDR3 with reference TRBV19 and TRBJ1-5 gives the whole variable domain DGGITQSPKYLFRKEGQNVTLSCEQNLNHDAMYWYRQDPGQGLRLIYYSQIVNDFQKGDIAEGYSVSREKKESFPLTVTSAQKNPTAFYLCASSILPEGNQPQHFGDGTRLSIL.